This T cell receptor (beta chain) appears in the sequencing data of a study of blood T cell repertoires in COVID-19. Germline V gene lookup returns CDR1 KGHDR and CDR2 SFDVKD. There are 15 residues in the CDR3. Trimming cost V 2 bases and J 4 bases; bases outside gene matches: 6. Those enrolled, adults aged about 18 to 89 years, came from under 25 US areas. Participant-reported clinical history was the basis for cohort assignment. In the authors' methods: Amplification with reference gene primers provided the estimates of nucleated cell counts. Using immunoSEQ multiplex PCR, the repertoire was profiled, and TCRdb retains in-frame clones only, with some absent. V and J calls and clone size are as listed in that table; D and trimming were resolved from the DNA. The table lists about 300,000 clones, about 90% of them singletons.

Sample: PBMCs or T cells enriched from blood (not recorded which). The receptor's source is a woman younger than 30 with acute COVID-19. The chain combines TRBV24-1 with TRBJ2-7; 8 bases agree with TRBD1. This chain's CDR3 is CATSDSGTGPYEQYF. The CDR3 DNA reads TGTGCCACCAGTGATTCGGGGACAGGTCCTTACGAGCAGTACTTC.